This TCR beta chain was sequenced for a study of molecular identifiers for immune sequencing clone quantification. Looking at the study overall: Replicate experiments took RNA from roughly 20,000 or 100,000 naive CD8 cells, divided it five ways and sequenced four. Study results and limitations: Sharing of a barcode by identical TCR molecules could cause highly expanded clone sizes to be underestimated.

The CDR3 covers 15 residues. CDR1 and CDR2 from the germline V gene are MNHNS and SASEGT. J gave up 7 bases and V 7 bases, and 11 bases lay outside the gene matches. Of note for this clonotype: Its cognate antigen is unknown.

In preparing bulk TCR libraries, previously described methods and listed TCR primers were used. TCRdb reanalysed the PCR reads using MiXCR and keeps one entry per CDR3 protein. The sample includes roughly 100,000 distinct CDR3 sequences, about 35% of them seen just once. Specimen: naive CD8+ T cells from blood, with Jurkat cell RNA spiked in. Subset specified: FACS-sorted CD8+CD4-CCR7+CD45RA+ naive T cells. This clonotype originated in a human donor in good health. Some libraries in this study had Jurkat cell RNA spiked in. The gene calls are TRBV6-1 and TRBJ2-1; 9 bases are a match to TRBD1. Here the CDR3 reads CASILTGTGRNEQFF. CDR3 DNA sequence: TGTGCCAGCATCCTCACTGGGACAGGGCGGAATGAGCAGTTCTTC.